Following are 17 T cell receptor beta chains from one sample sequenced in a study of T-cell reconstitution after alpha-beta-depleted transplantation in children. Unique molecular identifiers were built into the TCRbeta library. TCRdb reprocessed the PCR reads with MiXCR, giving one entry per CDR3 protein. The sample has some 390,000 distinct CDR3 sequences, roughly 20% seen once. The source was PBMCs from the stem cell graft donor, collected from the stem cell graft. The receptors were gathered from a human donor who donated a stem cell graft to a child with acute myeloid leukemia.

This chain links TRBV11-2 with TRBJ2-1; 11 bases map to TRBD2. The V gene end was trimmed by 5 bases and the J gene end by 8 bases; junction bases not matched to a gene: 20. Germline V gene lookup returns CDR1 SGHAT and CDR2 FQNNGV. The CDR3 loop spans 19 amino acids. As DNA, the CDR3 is TGTGCCAGCAGCCCCTTGGTCCCTTATAGCGGGAGGGTGATGGATGAGCAGTTCTTC. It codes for CASSPLVPYSGRVMDEQFF.

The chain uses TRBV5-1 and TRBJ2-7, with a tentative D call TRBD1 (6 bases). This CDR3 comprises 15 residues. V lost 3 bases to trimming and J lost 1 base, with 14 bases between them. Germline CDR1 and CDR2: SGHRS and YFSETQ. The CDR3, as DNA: TGCGCCAGCAGCTCCGACAGGAGCAGATCCTACGAGCAGTACTTC. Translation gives CASSSDRSRSYEQYF. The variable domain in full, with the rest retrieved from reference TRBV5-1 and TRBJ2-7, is KAGVTQTPRYLIKTRGQQVTLSCSPISGHRSVSWYQQTPGQGLQFLFEYFSETQRNKGNFPGRFSGRQFSNSRSEMNVSTLELGDSALYLCASSSDRSRSYEQYFGPGTRLTVT.

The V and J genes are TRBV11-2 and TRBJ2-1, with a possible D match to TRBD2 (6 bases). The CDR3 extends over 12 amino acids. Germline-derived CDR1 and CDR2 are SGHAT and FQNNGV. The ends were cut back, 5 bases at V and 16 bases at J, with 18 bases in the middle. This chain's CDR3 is CASSPHWGVVFF. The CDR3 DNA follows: TGTGCCAGCAGCCCCCACTGGGGGGTGGTTTTCTTC.

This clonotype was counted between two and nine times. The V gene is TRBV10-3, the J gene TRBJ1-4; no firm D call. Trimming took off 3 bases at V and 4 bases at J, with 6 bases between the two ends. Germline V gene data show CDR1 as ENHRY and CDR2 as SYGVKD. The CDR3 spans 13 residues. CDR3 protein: CAISDGYNEKLFF. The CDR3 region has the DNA TGTGCCATCAGTGACGGATATAATGAAAAACTGTTTTTT.

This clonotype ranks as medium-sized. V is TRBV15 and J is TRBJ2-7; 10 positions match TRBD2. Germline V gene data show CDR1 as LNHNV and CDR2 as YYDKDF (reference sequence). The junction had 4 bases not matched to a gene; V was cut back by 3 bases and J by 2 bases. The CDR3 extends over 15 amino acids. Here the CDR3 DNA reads TGTGCCACCAGCAGGAGGACTAGCGGTACCTACGAGCAGTACTTC. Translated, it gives CATSRRTSGTYEQYF.

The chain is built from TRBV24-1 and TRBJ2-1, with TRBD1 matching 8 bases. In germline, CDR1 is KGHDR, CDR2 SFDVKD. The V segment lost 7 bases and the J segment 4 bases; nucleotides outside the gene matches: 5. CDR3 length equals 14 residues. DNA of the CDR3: TGTGCCACCAGCCGACAGGGGTATTACAATGAGCAGTTCTTC. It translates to CATSRQGYYNEQFF.

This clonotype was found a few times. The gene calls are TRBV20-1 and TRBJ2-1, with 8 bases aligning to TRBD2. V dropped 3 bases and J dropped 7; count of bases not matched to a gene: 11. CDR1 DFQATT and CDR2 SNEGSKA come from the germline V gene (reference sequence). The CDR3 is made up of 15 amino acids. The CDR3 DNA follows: TGCAGTGCTAGTTCCCTAGCGGGCTATAGGAATGAGCAGTTCTTC. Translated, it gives CSASSLAGYRNEQFF.

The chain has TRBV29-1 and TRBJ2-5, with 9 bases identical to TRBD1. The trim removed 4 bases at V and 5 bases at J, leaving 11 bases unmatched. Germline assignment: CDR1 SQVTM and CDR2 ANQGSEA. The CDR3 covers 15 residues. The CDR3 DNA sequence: TGCAGCGTTGCGGGACAGGGAATTCGGTGGGAGACCCAGTACTTC. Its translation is CSVAGQGIRWETQYF.

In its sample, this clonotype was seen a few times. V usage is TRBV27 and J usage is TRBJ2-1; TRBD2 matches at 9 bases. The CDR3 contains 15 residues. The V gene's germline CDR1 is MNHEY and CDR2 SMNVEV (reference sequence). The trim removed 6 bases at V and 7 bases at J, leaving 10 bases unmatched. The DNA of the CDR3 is TGTGCCAGCAGGCAGGCCCGGACTAGCGCGAATGAGCAGTTCTTC. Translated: CASRQARTSANEQFF.

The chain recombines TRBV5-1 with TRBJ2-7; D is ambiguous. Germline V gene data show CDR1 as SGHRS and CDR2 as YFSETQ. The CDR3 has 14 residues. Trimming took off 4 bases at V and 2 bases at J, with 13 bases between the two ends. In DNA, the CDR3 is TGCGCCAGCAGCAGGACGGTGGACCCCTACGAGCAGTACTTC. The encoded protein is CASSRTVDPYEQYF.

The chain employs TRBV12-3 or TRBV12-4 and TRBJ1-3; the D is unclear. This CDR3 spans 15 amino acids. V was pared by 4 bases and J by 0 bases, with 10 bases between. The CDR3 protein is CASSSARYSGNTIYF. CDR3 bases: TGTGCCAGCAGTTCGGCGAGGTACTCTGGAAACACCATATATTTT.

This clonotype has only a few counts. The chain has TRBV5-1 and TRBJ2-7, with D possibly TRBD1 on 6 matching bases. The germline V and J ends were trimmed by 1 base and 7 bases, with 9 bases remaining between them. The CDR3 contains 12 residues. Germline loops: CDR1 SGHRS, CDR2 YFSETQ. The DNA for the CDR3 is TGCGCCAGCAGCTTGAACCAGGGGGAGCAGTACTTC. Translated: CASSLNQGEQYF.

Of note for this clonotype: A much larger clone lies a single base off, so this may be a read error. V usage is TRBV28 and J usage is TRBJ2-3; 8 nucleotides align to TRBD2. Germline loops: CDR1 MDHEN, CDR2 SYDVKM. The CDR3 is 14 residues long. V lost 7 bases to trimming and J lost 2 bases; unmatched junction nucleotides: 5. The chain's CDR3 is CASTLAGLTDTQYF. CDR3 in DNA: TGTGCCAGCACCTTAGCGGGACTCACAGATACGCAGTATTTT.

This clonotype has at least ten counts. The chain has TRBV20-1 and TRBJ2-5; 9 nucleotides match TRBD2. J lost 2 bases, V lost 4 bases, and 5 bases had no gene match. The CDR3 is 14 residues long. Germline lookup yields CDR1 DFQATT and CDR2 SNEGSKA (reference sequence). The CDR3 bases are TGCAGTGCTACTATCCTAGCGGGGCAAGAGACCCAGTACTTC. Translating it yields CSATILAGQETQYF.

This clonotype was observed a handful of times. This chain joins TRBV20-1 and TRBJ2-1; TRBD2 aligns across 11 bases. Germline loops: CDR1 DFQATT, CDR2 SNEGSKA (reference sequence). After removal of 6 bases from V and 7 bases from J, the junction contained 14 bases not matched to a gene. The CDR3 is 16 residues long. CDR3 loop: CSAPRGGSGRENEQFF. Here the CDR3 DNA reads TGCAGTGCCCCGAGGGGGGGTAGCGGGAGGGAGAATGAGCAGTTCTTC.

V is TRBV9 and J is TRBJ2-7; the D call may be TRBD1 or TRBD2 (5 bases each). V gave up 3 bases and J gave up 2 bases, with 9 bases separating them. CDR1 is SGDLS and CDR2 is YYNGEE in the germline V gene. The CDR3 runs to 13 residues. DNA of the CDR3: TGTGCCAGCAGCGAGGGGAGCGCCTACGAGCAGTACTTC. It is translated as CASSEGSAYEQYF.

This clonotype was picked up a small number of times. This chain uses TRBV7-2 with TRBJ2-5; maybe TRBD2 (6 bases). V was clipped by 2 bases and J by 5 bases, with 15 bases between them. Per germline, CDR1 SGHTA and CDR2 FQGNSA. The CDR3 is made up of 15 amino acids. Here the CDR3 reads CASSLNGGGTETQYF. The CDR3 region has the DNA TGTGCCAGCAGCTTAAATGGGGGAGGAACTGAGACCCAGTACTTC.